Presented here are 30 T cell receptor beta chains from one specimen sequenced in a study of T cell clones after liver transplantation. Assay used: immunoSEQ multiplex PCR; TCRdb lists only in-frame clones, some missing. The data contain fewer than 25,000 clones, about 93% of them seen just once; the ten biggest clones take up 20% to 25%. The starting material was CD8+ T cells from blood, obtained less than 28 months after liver transplant. The receptor source for this set is a human patient who received a liver transplant. Some of these T cells may belong to the graft donor.

The chain is built from TRBV27 and TRBJ1-4; D is possibly TRBD1 (5 bases). V gave up 6 bases and J gave up 2 bases, with 10 bases separating them. The CDR3 is 14 residues long. Per the germline V gene, CDR1 is MNHEY and CDR2 is SMNVEV (reference sequence). The CDR3 region is CASRVGGTNEKLFF. The CDR3 DNA is TGTGCCAGCAGGGTTGGGGGGACTAATGAAAAACTGTTTTTT.

V gene TRBV10-2 combines with J gene TRBJ1-2, with 9 bases lining up with TRBD1. V trimming: 8 bases; J trimming: 4 bases; junction bases outside the gene matches: 11. Germline V CDR1 and CDR2: WSHSY, SAAADI. The CDR3 length is 15 residues. CDR3 in DNA: TGCGCCAGCCACGGGGACAGGGCTCGTGGCTATGGCTACACCTTC. Amino acid sequence: CASHGDRARGYGYTF.

The chain uses TRBV10-2 and TRBJ1-1, with D uncertain. V was pared by 6 bases and J by 1 base, with 3 bases between. From germline, CDR1 is WSHSY and CDR2 SAAADI. The CDR3 has 11 residues. CDR3 protein: CASRENTEAFF. The CDR3 nucleotides are TGCGCCAGCAGAGAGAACACTGAAGCTTTCTTT.

The chain recombines TRBV4-2 with TRBJ2-1; 8 bases map to TRBD2. Germline V CDR1 and CDR2: LGHNA, YNFKEQ. The CDR3 is 14 residues long. The trim removed 1 base at V and 9 bases at J, leaving 5 bases unmatched. CDR3 nucleotides: TGTGCCAGCAGCCAAGGGGTCCTAGCGGGTGAGCAGTTCTTC. The encoded protein is CASSQGVLAGEQFF.

The chain joins TRBV11-3 to TRBJ2-1; 11 bases match TRBD2. Trimming took 1 base from V and 8 from J; bases not matched to a gene: 7. Per the germline V gene, CDR1 is SGHNT and CDR2 is YENEEA. The CDR3 is 16 residues long. The CDR3 DNA follows: TGTGCCAGCAGCTTAGTCGGTAGCGGGAGGGCCGATGAGCAGTTCTTC. Its translation is CASSLVGSGRADEQFF.

In regard to this clone: The same CDR3 can be traced to other DNA sequences in this sample. V is TRBV27 and J is TRBJ2-7; D uncertain. V was pared by 2 bases and J by 4 bases, with 3 bases between. This CDR3 spans 11 amino acids. Germline lookup yields CDR1 MNHEY and CDR2 SMNVEV (reference sequence). The DNA of the CDR3 is TGTGCCAGCAGTTTAGGGTACGAGCAGTACTTC. Encoded protein: CASSLGYEQYF.

This chain uses TRBV9 with TRBJ2-5; D not certain. The CDR3 extends over 13 amino acids. V lost 0 bases, J lost 5 bases, and 8 bases lay in between. Germline assignment: CDR1 SGDLS and CDR2 YYNGEE. For the CDR3, the DNA is TGTGCCAGCAGCGTAGAATTCGGTGAGACCCAGTACTTC. It specifies CASSVEFGETQYF.

The chain joins TRBV7-6 to TRBJ2-7; TRBD2 is a possible D gene (5 bases). There are 15 residues in the CDR3. CDR1 is SGHVS, CDR2 FNYEAQ, per germline. V lost 5 bases and J lost 1, with 15 bases in between. The CDR3: CASSLEGATSYEQYF. The CDR3 DNA is TGTGCCAGCAGCCTAGAGGGCGCCACGTCCTACGAGCAGTACTTC.

CDR3 residues: CATSTRRGTEAFF. The DNA for the CDR3 is TGTGCCACCAGCACCCGGCGGGGGACTGAAGCTTTCTTT. J is TRBJ1-1 and V is TRBV15, with D perhaps TRBD1 (5 bases). The CDR3 consists of 13 residues. Between the trimmed V and J ends, which lost 4 bases and 5 bases, there was a span of 11 bases. Germline CDR1 is LNHNV and CDR2 is YYDKDF (reference sequence).

The CDR3 reads CASSYWAGDQSDEQFF. The DNA of the CDR3 is TGTGCCAGCAGTTACTGGGCGGGAGATCAGAGCGATGAGCAGTTCTTC. The genes are TRBV6-6 and TRBJ2-1; 7 bases line up with TRBD2. V lost 1 base, J lost 8 bases, and 11 bases stayed unmatched. The V gene's germline CDR1 is MNHNY and CDR2 SVGAGI (reference sequence). The CDR3 is made up of 16 amino acids.

The chain links TRBV4-3 to TRBJ1-4; 9 positions match TRBD1. This CDR3 contains 22 residues. V shed 2 bases and J 4 bases; nucleotides not matched to a gene: 23. Germline V lookup: CDR1 LGHNA, CDR2 YSLEER. The CDR3: CASSQSPVLQGANYHHNEKLFF. The CDR3 DNA follows: TGCGCCAGCAGCCAAAGCCCAGTTCTACAGGGGGCGAACTACCATCATAATGAAAAACTGTTTTTT.

V is TRBV9 and J is TRBJ1-3; no definite D call. V lost 4 bases, J lost 0 bases, and 5 bases lay in between. This CDR3 contains 13 residues. The germline V gene has CDR1 SGDLS and CDR2 YYNGEE. The CDR3 protein is CASSSSSGNTIYF. In DNA form, the CDR3 reads TGTGCCAGCAGCTCTTCCTCTGGAAACACCATATATTTT.

The chain combines TRBV9 with TRBJ1-1, with D uncertain. Trimming stripped 0 bases from V and 3 bases from J, with 9 bases between. CDR1 SGDLS and CDR2 YYNGEE come from the germline V gene. The CDR3 totals 14 residues. CDR3 in DNA: TGTGCCAGCAGCGTAGTTCGAGAGTACACTGAAGCTTTCTTT. It codes for CASSVVREYTEAFF. Variable domain in full (rest from reference TRBV9 and TRBJ1-1): DSGVTQTPKHLITATGQRVTLRCSPRSGDLSVYWYQQSLDQGLQFLIQYYNGEERAKGNILERFSAQQFPDLHSELNLSSLELGDSALYFCASSVVREYTEAFFGQGTRLTVV.

This chain links TRBV6-5 with TRBJ2-6, with 8 bases that match TRBD2. Germline V gene lookup returns CDR1 MNHEY and CDR2 SVGAGI. Unmatched junction bases numbered 3, after V lost 7 bases and J lost 1 base. The CDR3 consists of 15 residues. CDR3 region: CASTAGGSGANVLTF. The CDR3 DNA reads as TGTGCCAGCACCGCGGGGGGTTCTGGGGCCAACGTCCTGACTTTC.

V and J are TRBV29-1 and TRBJ2-7; 8 nucleotides agree with TRBD2. The CDR3 is made up of 17 amino acids. Looked up from germline, CDR1 is SQVTM and CDR2 is ANQGSEA. J lost 7 bases, V lost 4 bases, and 21 bases had no gene match. The CDR3 nucleotides are TGCAGCGTTGGCGGACTAGCAAGCCCCCACGGAGTAGAGGAGCAGTACTTC. Protein: CSVGGLASPHGVEEQYF.

V is TRBV6-5 and J is TRBJ2-2; no clear D. Germline assignment: CDR1 MNHEY and CDR2 SVGAGI. Trimming left V 6 bases short and J 5 bases short, with 7 bases between. This CDR3 contains 12 residues. In DNA, the CDR3 is TGTGCCAGCAGCTTTCGAACCGGGGAGCTGTTTTTT. It codes for CASSFRTGELFF.

The chain joins TRBV5-5 to TRBJ2-1; D is ambiguous. There are 15 residues in the CDR3. V was pared by 1 base and J by 0 bases, with 8 bases between. Germline V CDR1 and CDR2: SGHKS, YYEKEE (reference sequence). Here the CDR3 reads CASSLKYSSYNEQFF. DNA of the CDR3: TGTGCCAGCAGCTTGAAGTACTCCTCCTACAATGAGCAGTTCTTC.

The gene calls are TRBV7-8 and TRBJ2-3; 12 nucleotides line up with TRBD2. The V gene end was trimmed by 5 bases and the J gene end by 0 bases; junction bases not matched to a gene: 6. Germline CDR1 and CDR2: SGHVS and FQNEAQ. The length of the CDR3 is 17 residues. CDR3 in amino acids: CASSARLAGASTDTQYF. The CDR3 DNA reads as TGTGCCAGCAGCGCCAGACTAGCGGGAGCTAGCACAGATACGCAGTATTTT.

The V gene is TRBV4-1, the J gene TRBJ2-1, with 7 bases fitting TRBD2. This CDR3 is 16 amino acids long. The V and J ends lost 4 bases and 2 bases, in that order; junction bases with no gene match: 8. Germline V gene lookup returns CDR1 MGHRA and CDR2 YSYEKL. CDR3 amino acids: CASSPTLSGAYNEQFF. The CDR3 nucleotides are TGCGCCAGCAGCCCGACCCTAAGCGGGGCCTACAATGAGCAGTTCTTC.

The chain employs TRBV7-9 and TRBJ2-1, with D perhaps TRBD1 (5 bases). Trimming shortened V by 2 bases and J by 7 bases, and 18 bases separated the two germline ends. The germline V gene has CDR1 SEHNR and CDR2 FQNEAQ (reference sequence). The CDR3 has 16 residues. CDR3 in DNA: TGTGCCAGCAGCTTAAATGTACAGGACAAGAGGAATGAGCAGTTCTTC. It specifies CASSLNVQDKRNEQFF.

This clone was observed once. J is TRBJ2-7 and V is TRBV29-1, with D unresolved. CDR1 and CDR2 (germline): SQVTM, ANQGSEA. V dropped 4 bases and J dropped 6 bases, with 10 bases sitting between them. This CDR3 has 11 amino acids. The CDR3 DNA reads as TGCAGCGTTGTTACAGTATCCGAGCAGTACTTC. It yields the protein CSVVTVSEQYF.

V is TRBV9 and J is TRBJ2-2; D ambiguous. V shed 4 bases and J shed 6 bases, with 7 bases lying between them. The CDR3 has 12 amino acids. Germline assignment: CDR1 SGDLS and CDR2 YYNGEE. CDR3: CASSPSSGELFF. CDR3 bases: TGTGCCAGCAGCCCCTCCTCCGGGGAGCTGTTTTTT.

The rearrangement uses TRBV27 and TRBJ2-3; 10 bases map to TRBD1. CDR3 length equals 15 residues. Germline values: CDR1 MNHEY, CDR2 SMNVEV (reference sequence). V shed 4 bases, J shed 5 bases, and the junction held 6 bases outside the gene matches. The CDR3 region is CASSYGTGVLDTQYF. CDR3 DNA sequence: TGTGCCAGCAGTTATGGGACAGGGGTTTTAGATACGCAGTATTTT.

Remarks on this clone: This is likely an artifact of a read error, given a far larger clone one base away. CDR3 DNA sequence: TGTGCCAGCAGCCAAGATCGGTTTACACATGGCTACACCTTC. Amino acid sequence: CASSQDRFTHGYTF. This chain connects TRBV4-2 to TRBJ1-2; D remains unclear. The CDR3 runs 14 residues. Germline V lookup: CDR1 LGHNA, CDR2 YNFKEQ. Deletions cut 0 bases from V and 6 bases from J, with 11 bases between.

V and J are TRBV5-1 and TRBJ2-7, with TRBD2 identical over 8 bases. CDR1 SGHRS and CDR2 YFSETQ come from the germline V gene. The CDR3 is 17 residues long. The J segment lost 2 bases and the V segment lost 0 bases, leaving 10 bases of the junction unmatched. The CDR3 loop is CASSLVRFSGATYEQYF. DNA of the CDR3: TGCGCCAGCAGCTTGGTTCGATTTAGCGGGGCGACCTACGAGCAGTACTTC.

The chain joins TRBV5-6 to TRBJ2-1; 9 nucleotides agree with TRBD1. J was trimmed by 4 bases and V by 8 bases; bases with no gene match: 7. Germline lookup yields CDR1 SGHDT and CDR2 YYEEEE. The CDR3 covers 14 residues. CDR3: CASAWDRAYNEQFF. Here the CDR3 DNA reads TGTGCCAGTGCCTGGGACAGGGCATACAATGAGCAGTTCTTC.

The genes are TRBV5-1 and TRBJ1-2; 7 nucleotides align to TRBD1. This CDR3 has 14 amino acids. J gave up 6 bases and V 0 bases, and 5 bases lay outside the gene matches. Germline CDR1 is SGHRS and CDR2 is YFSETQ. The CDR3 protein is CASSLETGSNGYTF. The CDR3 DNA reads TGCGCCAGCAGCTTGGAGACAGGGTCGAATGGCTACACCTTC.

The rearrangement uses TRBV7-9 and TRBJ2-1, with no clear D. CDR3 size: 11 residues. V was clipped by 6 bases and J by 5 bases, with 5 bases between them. From germline, CDR1 is SEHNR and CDR2 FQNEAQ (reference sequence). The CDR3 region is CASRSHNEQFF. In nucleotides, the CDR3 is TGTGCCAGCAGATCTCACAATGAGCAGTTCTTC.

This chain uses TRBV15 with TRBJ2-2; D unresolved. Germline CDR1 reads LNHNV; CDR2 reads YYDKDF (reference sequence). The CDR3 has 14 residues. V lost 11 bases, J lost 2 bases, and 15 bases lay in between. CDR3: CAADRASNTGELFF. The CDR3, as DNA: TGTGCCGCCGACCGGGCCTCAAACACCGGGGAGCTGTTTTTT.

The rearrangement uses TRBV2 and TRBJ2-1; D is possibly TRBD1 (6 bases). CDR3 length: 12 amino acids. V was shortened by 11 bases and J by 2 bases, with 10 bases between the two germline ends. Germline V lookup: CDR1 SNHLY, CDR2 FYNNEI. The CDR3 DNA follows: TGTGCCGGCCGGGACACCTACAATGAGCAGTTCTTC. Translating gives CAGRDTYNEQFF.